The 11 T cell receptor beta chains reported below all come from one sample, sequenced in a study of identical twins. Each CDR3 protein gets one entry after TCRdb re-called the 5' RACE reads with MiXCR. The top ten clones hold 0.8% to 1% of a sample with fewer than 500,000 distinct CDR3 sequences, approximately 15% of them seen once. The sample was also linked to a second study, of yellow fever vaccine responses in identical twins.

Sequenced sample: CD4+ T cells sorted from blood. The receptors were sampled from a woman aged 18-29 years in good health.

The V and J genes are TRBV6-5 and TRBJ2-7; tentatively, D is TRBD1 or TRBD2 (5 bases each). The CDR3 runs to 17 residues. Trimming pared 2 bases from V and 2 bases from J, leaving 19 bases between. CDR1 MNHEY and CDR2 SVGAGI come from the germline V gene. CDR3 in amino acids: CASSYGTAGSPPYEQYF. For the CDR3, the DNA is TGTGCCAGCAGTTACGGGACGGCCGGTTCCCCCCCCTACGAGCAGTACTTC.

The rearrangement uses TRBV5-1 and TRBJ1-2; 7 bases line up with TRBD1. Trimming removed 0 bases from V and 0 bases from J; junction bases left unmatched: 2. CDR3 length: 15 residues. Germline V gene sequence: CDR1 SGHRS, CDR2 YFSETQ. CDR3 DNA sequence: TGCGCCAGCAGCTTGGGGGACAGAGCTAACTATGGCTACACCTTC. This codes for CASSLGDRANYGYTF. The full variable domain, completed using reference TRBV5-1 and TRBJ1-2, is KAGVTQTPRYLIKTRGQQVTLSCSPISGHRSVSWYQQTPGQGLQFLFEYFSETQRNKGNFPGRFSGRQFSNSRSEMNVSTLELGDSALYLCASSLGDRANYGYTFGSGTRLTVV.

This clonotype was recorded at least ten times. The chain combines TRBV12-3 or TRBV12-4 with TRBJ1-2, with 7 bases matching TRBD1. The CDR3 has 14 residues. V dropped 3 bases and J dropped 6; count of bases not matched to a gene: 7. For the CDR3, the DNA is TGTGCCAGCAGTTTTTCCAGGGGGGTAAATGGCTACACCTTC. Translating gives CASSFSRGVNGYTF.

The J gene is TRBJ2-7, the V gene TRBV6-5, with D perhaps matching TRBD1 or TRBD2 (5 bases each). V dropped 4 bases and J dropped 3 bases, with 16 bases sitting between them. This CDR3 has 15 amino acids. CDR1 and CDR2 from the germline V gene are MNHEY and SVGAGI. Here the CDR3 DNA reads TGTGCCAGCAGTTCCTCCGGGGCAATTGGCTACGAGCAGTACTTC. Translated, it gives CASSSSGAIGYEQYF.

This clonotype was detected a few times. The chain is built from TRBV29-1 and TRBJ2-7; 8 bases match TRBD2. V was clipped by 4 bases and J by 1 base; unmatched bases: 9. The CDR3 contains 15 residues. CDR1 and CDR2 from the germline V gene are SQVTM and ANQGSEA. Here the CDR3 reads CSVGRTGGRSYEQYF. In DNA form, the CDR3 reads TGCAGCGTTGGCAGGACTGGCGGGAGGTCCTACGAGCAGTACTTC.

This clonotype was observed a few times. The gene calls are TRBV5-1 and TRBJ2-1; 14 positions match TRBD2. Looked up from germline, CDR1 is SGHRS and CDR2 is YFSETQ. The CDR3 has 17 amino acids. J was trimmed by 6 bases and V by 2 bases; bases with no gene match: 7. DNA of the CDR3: TGCGCCAGCAGCTTCAGACTAGCGGGAGGGCGGGGCAATGAGCAGTTCTTC. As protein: CASSFRLAGGRGNEQFF.

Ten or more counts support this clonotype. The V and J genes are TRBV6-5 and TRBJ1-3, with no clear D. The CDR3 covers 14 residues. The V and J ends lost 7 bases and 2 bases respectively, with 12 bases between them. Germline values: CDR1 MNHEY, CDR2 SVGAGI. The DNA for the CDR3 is TGTGCCAGCATTATGGGTTCGGCTGGAAACACCATATATTTT. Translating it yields CASIMGSAGNTIYF.

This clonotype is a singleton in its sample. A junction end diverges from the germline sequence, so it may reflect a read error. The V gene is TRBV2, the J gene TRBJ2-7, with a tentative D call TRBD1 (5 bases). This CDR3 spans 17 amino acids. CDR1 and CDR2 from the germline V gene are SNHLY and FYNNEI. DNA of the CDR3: TGTACCAGCAGTTTAGCTAGGGGCAGCGAGAGCTCCTACGAGCAGTACTTC. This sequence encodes CTSSLARGSESSYEQYF.

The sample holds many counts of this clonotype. In DNA form, the CDR3 reads TGTGCCAGCAGTGGGGGACTAGCGGCCTACGAGCAGTACTTC. This sequence encodes CASSGGLAAYEQYF. The V and J genes are TRBV2 and TRBJ2-7; TRBD2 aligns across 11 bases. Germline V gene lookup returns CDR1 SNHLY and CDR2 FYNNEI. The V and J ends lost 4 bases and 2 bases, in that order; junction bases with no gene match: 1. The CDR3 is made up of 14 amino acids.

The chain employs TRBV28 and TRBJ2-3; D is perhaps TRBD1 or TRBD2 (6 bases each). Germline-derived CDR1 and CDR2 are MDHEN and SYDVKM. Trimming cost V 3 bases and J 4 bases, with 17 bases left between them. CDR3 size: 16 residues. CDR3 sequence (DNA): TGTGCCAGCAGTTTGGGGCTAGCTAGGGGGGCAGATACGCAGTATTTT. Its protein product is CASSLGLARGADTQYF. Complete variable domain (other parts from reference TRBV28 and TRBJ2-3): DVKVTQSSRYLVKRTGEKVFLECVQDMDHENMFWYRQDPGLGLRLIYFSYDVKMKEKGDIPEGYSVSREKKERFSLILESASTNQTSMYLCASSLGLARGADTQYFGPGTRLTVL.

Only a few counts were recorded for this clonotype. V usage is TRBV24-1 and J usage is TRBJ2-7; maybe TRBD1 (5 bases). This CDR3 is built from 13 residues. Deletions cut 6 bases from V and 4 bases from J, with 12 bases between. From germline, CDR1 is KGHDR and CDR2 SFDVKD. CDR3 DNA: TGTGCCACCAGTCACCCGGACACTTACGAGCAGTACTTC. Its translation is CATSHPDTYEQYF.